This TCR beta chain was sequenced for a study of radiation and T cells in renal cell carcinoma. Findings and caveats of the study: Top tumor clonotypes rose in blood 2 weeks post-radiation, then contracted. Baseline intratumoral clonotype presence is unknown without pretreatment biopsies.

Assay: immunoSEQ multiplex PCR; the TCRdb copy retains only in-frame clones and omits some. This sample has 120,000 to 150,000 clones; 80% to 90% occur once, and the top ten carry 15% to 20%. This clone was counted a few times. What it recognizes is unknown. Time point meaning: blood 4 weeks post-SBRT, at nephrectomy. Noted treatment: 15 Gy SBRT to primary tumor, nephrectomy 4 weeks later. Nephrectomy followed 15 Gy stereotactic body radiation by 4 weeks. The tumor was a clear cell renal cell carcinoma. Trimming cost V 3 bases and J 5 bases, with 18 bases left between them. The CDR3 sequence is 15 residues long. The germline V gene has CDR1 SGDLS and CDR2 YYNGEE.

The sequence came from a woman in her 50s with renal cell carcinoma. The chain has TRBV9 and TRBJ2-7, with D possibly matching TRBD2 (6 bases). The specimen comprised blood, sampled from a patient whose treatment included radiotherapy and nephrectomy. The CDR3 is CASSAGRSWEDEQYF. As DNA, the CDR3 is TGTGCCAGCAGCGCGGGACGGAGCTGGGAGGACGAGCAGTACTTC.